This TCR beta chain originates from a study of radiotherapy plus CTLA-4 blockade in lung cancer. Study-wide background: Among all patients, 15% to 20% showed objective responses, while approximately 30% had disease control. Findings and limits, study-wide: Strongest reported response predictors: early blood clone changes and post-radiation interferon-beta. Expansion of tumor-derived TCR clones was observed in blood after radiotherapy plus ipilimumab.

As regards this clone: Its target is unknown.

CTLA-4 blockade using ipilimumab, together with focal radiation, was received by patients with chemo-refractory metastatic non-small-cell lung cancer. Data came from immunoSEQ multiplex PCR; TCRdb stores just in-frame clones and leaves some out. The data contain 45,000 to 60,000 clones, about 76% of them seen just once; the ten biggest clones take up around 8.8%. After removal of 0 bases from V and 4 bases from J, the junction contained 2 bases not matched to a gene. This CDR3 spans 15 amino acids. In germline, CDR1 is SGHTA, CDR2 FQGNSA. The TCR was taken from a human donor with non-small cell lung cancer who had a complete response to radiotherapy plus ipilimumab. This chain uses TRBV7-2 with TRBJ2-7; the match to TRBD1 covers 11 bases. Material: peripheral blood, obtained from a patient treated with radiotherapy plus ipilimumab. The CDR3 is CASSLAGTGGYEQYF. CDR3 in DNA: TGTGCCAGCAGCTTAGCGGGGACAGGGGGGTACGAGCAGTACTTC.